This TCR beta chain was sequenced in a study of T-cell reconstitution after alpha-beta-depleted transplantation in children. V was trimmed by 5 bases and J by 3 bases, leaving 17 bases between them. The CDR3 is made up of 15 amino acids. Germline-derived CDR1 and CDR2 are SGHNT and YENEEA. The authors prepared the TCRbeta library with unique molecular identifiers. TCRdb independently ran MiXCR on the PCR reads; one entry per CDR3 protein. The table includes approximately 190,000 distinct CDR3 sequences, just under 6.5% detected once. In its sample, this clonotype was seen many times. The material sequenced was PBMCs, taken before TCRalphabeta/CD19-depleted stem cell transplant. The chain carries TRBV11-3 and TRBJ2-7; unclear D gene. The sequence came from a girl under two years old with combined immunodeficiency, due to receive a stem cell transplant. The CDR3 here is CASSLTKPLGYEQYF. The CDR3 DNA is TGTGCCAGCAGCCTTACAAAACCTCTAGGCTACGAGCAGTACTTC.